The present T cell receptor beta chain was sequenced within a study of early stage breast cancer tumors. Study-level background: Most of the 16 invasive tumors were ER+, PR+ and HER2-. Study-wide results and caveats: Commonly generated sequences made up most enriched TCRB sequences shared between patients. Bulk DNA sequencing of unsorted cells missed chain pairing and markers. Tumor and normal breast were distinguished via blood comparison in most of the 16 patients.

The CDR3 is 15 amino acids. The V and J ends lost 6 bases and 0 bases respectively, with 15 bases between them. Germline CDR1 MNHNS, CDR2 SASEGT. Of note for this clone: Its cognate antigen is unknown.

Clones were read by immunoSEQ multiplex PCR, and TCRdb kept only the in-frame ones, dropping some. The sample holds roughly 21,000 clones; 76% are singletons and the top ten take 25% to 30%. This chain uses TRBV6-1 with TRBJ2-7; either TRBD1 or TRBD2 may fit D (6 bases each). The TCR was taken from a person aged 55 to 75 with breast cancer. Source material: blood. The CDR3 region is CASRVGGSGSYEQYF. The CDR3 region has the DNA TGTGCCAGCAGGGTAGGGGGTAGCGGCTCCTACGAGCAGTACTTC.